This T cell receptor (beta chain) was captured in a study of blood T cell repertoires in COVID-19. CDR3 length: 15 amino acids. CDR1 is LGHNA, CDR2 YSLEER, per germline. V was cut by 0 bases and J by 5 bases, with 13 bases left in between. The assay was immunoSEQ multiplex PCR, and TCRdb's table has in-frame clones only and misses some. The data contain about 260,000 clones, about 88% of them seen just once; the ten biggest clones take up about 3%. The TCR was taken from a woman aged 45 to 65 who had recovered from COVID-19. This chain connects TRBV4-3 to TRBJ2-5, with a weak D call TRBD2 (5 bases). Source material: PBMCs or T cells enriched from blood (not recorded which). Here the CDR3 reads CASSQEPSRSETQYF. The CDR3 nucleotides are TGCGCCAGCAGCCAAGAACCTAGCCGAAGCGAGACCCAGTACTTC.